This T cell receptor beta chain came from a study of blood T cell repertoires in COVID-19. Across the study: Spain, Italy and the United States supplied samples that represented acute and convalescent COVID-19. T cells, B-cell-depleted T cells, or PBMCs supplied cDNA or gDNA.

In the original processing: Nucleated cell number was recorded as an estimate derived from reference gene primer amplification. The method was immunoSEQ multiplex PCR; TCRdb's version includes in-frame clones alone and lacks a portion of them. D and trimming come from the DNA, and the V and J calls and clone size come from that table. The table has over 150,000 clones, about 85% seen once. The CDR3 loop spans 12 amino acids. V was pared by 0 bases and J by 10 bases, with 9 bases between. Germline V gives CDR1 MGHDK, CDR2 SYGVNS. The chain recombines TRBV25-1 with TRBJ2-5, with unresolved D. The receptor's source is a man aged 40-49 years with acute or convalescent COVID-19. The sequenced material came from peripheral blood. The DNA for the CDR3 is TGTGCCAGCAGTGAATATATTGCCTACCAGTACTTC. Its translation is CASSEYIAYQYF.